The sequence of this TCR beta chain was determined in a study of blood T cell repertoires in COVID-19. Study-wide background: Italy, Spain and the United States were the sources of the convalescent and acute COVID-19 samples. In each case, the material was cDNA or gDNA derived from T cells, B-cell-depleted T cells, or PBMCs.

Germline lookup yields CDR1 LNHDA and CDR2 SQIVND (reference sequence). The CDR3 has 13 amino acids. Unmatched junction bases numbered 7, after V lost 10 bases and J lost 3 bases. TCRdb keeps only in-frame clones here, not all; method: immunoSEQ multiplex PCR. The sample holds about 190,000 clones; more than 70% are singletons and the top ten take about 3.9%. The chain is built from TRBV19 and TRBJ1-2, with 8 bases matching TRBD1. The source of this sequence is a young woman with acute or convalescent COVID-19. The specimen sequenced was peripheral blood. CDR3 DNA: TGTGCCATCCGGACAGGGAGAGACTATGGCTACACCTTC. This encodes CAIRTGRDYGYTF.